The 32 T cell receptor beta chains reported below all come from one sample, sequenced in a study of blood T cell repertoires in COVID-19. Libraries were prepared by immunoSEQ multiplex PCR; TCRdb keeps only in-frame clonotypes and omits some of them. This table has 92,000 or so clones, about 91% appearing once. The sample consisted of peripheral blood. The receptors stem from a man aged 60-69 years with acute or convalescent COVID-19.

The genes are TRBV5-1 and TRBJ2-3, with D possibly matching TRBD2 (5 bases). The CDR3 totals 15 residues. Germline V lookup: CDR1 SGHRS, CDR2 YFSETQ. V was pared by 0 bases and J by 7 bases, with 15 bases between. The chain's CDR3 is CASSLGGDGTHTQYF. In nucleotides, the CDR3 is TGCGCCAGCAGCTTGGGGGGAGATGGTACGCATACGCAGTATTTT.

A few counts support this clone. Additional DNA sequences in this sample encode the identical CDR3. The rearrangement joins TRBV9 to TRBJ2-2; TRBD2 aligns across 11 bases. V lost 1 base and J lost 3; bases outside the gene matches: 5. The CDR3 sequence is 17 residues long. Germline V gene lookup returns CDR1 SGDLS and CDR2 YYNGEE. CDR3: CASSVIAGGPDTGELFF. Here the CDR3 DNA reads TGTGCCAGCAGCGTAATAGCGGGAGGGCCTGACACCGGGGAGCTGTTTTTT.

This clone was detected once. The chain is built from TRBV18 and TRBJ1-4; D not resolved. CDR1 is KGHSH and CDR2 is LQKENI in the germline V gene. This CDR3 is built from 15 residues. Trimming removed 1 base at V and 7 bases at J, with 13 bases between. CDR3 nucleotides: TGTGCCAGCTCACCACGGGAAAGAGGAGGTGAAAAACTGTTTTTT. This codes for CASSPRERGGEKLFF.

This chain connects TRBV6-1 to TRBJ1-5; weak D call: TRBD1 (6 bases). This CDR3 comprises 15 residues. Germline V gene sequence: CDR1 MNHNS, CDR2 SASEGT. V was pared by 1 base and J by 5 bases, with 12 bases between. The CDR3 sequence: CASSEEAGAYQPQHF. The CDR3 DNA is TGTGCCAGCAGTGAAGAGGCAGGGGCCTATCAGCCCCAGCATTTT.

The genes are TRBV2 and TRBJ1-4, with 7 bases matching TRBD1. This CDR3 has 12 residues. The V gene's germline CDR1 is SNHLY and CDR2 FYNNEI. J gave up 6 bases and V 8 bases, and 3 bases lay outside the gene matches. In DNA, the CDR3 is TGTGCCAGCGGGGGGACAGATGAAAAACTGTTTTTT. Its protein product is CASGGTDEKLFF. Full variable domain (rest looked up from reference TRBV2 and TRBJ1-4): EPEVTQTPSHQVTQMGQEVILRCVPISNHLYFYWYRQILGQKVEFLVSFYNNEISEKSEIFDDQFSVERPDGSNFTLKIRSTKLEDSAMYFCASGGTDEKLFFGSGTQLSVL.

The chain has TRBV18 and TRBJ1-4, with 8 bases identical to TRBD1. From germline, CDR1 is KGHSH and CDR2 LQKENI. The V and J ends lost 3 bases and 7 bases, in that order; junction bases with no gene match: 4. The CDR3 sequence is 14 residues long. The CDR3 sequence: CASSPRTGTEKLFF. CDR3 DNA sequence: TGTGCCAGCTCACCGAGGACAGGGACTGAAAAACTGTTTTTT.

J is TRBJ2-2 and V is TRBV5-1; 10 bases match TRBD2. CDR1 and CDR2 from the germline V gene are SGHRS and YFSETQ. The ends lost 2 bases at V and 5 bases at J; junction bases unmatched: 3. The CDR3 contains 15 residues. The CDR3 DNA follows: TGCGCCAGCAGCTTCGAACTAGCGGGAACCGGGGAGCTGTTTTTT. Its protein is CASSFELAGTGELFF. The full variable domain, in which reference TRBV5-1 and TRBJ2-2 provide the parts outside the CDR3, is KAGVTQTPRYLIKTRGQQVTLSCSPISGHRSVSWYQQTPGQGLQFLFEYFSETQRNKGNFPGRFSGRQFSNSRSEMNVSTLELGDSALYLCASSFELAGTGELFFGEGSRLTVL.

A remark on this clone: This sample includes further DNA sequences coding for the same CDR3. The rearrangement uses TRBV5-1 and TRBJ1-1; 7 bases line up with TRBD1. The CDR3 is 14 amino acids. Germline V CDR1 and CDR2: SGHRS, YFSETQ. V gave up 0 bases and J gave up 4 bases; unmatched junction bases: 3. CDR3 DNA sequence: TGCGCCAGCAGCTTGGGTGCAGGGGGCACTGAAGCTTTCTTT. The encoded protein is CASSLGAGGTEAFF.

V and J are TRBV5-5 and TRBJ1-5; a possible D gene is TRBD1 (5 bases). The CDR3 runs to 13 residues. The V end lost 0 bases, the J end lost 5 bases, and 6 bases lay between the germline ends. The V gene's germline CDR1 is SGHKS and CDR2 YYEKEE (reference sequence). The CDR3 DNA is TGTGCCAGCAGCTTGGTGGGGCATCAGCCCCAGCATTTT. As protein: CASSLVGHQPQHF.

The rearrangement links TRBV5-4 to TRBJ2-3, with a weak D call TRBD1 (6 bases). The ends were cut back, 4 bases at V and 5 bases at J, with 17 bases in the middle. Germline CDR1 is SGHNT and CDR2 is YYREEE (reference sequence). This CDR3 region has 15 residues. The CDR3: CASSQAQGRGDTQYF. The CDR3, as DNA: TGTGCCAGCAGCCAAGCCCAGGGGAGAGGAGATACGCAGTATTTT. Drawing the rest from reference TRBV5-4 and TRBJ2-3, the complete variable domain is ETGVTQSPTHLIKTRGQQVTLRCSSQSGHNTVSWYQQALGQGPQFIFQYYREEENGRGNFPPRFSGLQFPNYSSELNVNALELDDSALYLCASSQAQGRGDTQYFGPGTRLTVL.

The chain combines TRBV6-5 with TRBJ1-6; D unclear. CDR3 length: 15 amino acids. CDR1 and CDR2 from the germline V gene are MNHEY and SVGAGI. With 8 bases removed from V and 8 bases from J, the gap between germline ends came to 19 bases. The CDR3 nucleotides read TGTGCCAGCCACGGCAGGTCGGGGTGGGATTCACCCCTCCACTTT. The encoded protein is CASHGRSGWDSPLHF.

The rearrangement uses TRBV19 and TRBJ2-3, with 13 bases that match TRBD2. This CDR3 contains 17 residues. The germline V gene has CDR1 LNHDA and CDR2 SQIVND (reference sequence). The ends lost 1 base at V and 3 bases at J; junction bases unmatched: 4. The CDR3 loop is CASSIAGLAGATDTQYF. The CDR3 coding sequence is TGTGCCAGTAGTATAGCCGGACTAGCGGGAGCAACAGATACGCAGTATTTT.

The rearrangement links TRBV29-1 to TRBJ1-2; possibly TRBD1 for D (6 bases). V shed 7 bases and J shed 5 bases, with 14 bases lying between them. CDR3 length: 12 amino acids. Per the germline V gene, CDR1 is SQVTM and CDR2 is ANQGSEA. CDR3 residues: CSAAGGRYGYTF. Here the CDR3 DNA reads TGCAGCGCCGCGGGGGGCCGGTATGGCTACACCTTC. Complete variable domain (other parts from reference TRBV29-1 and TRBJ1-2): SAVISQKPSRDICQRGTSLTIQCQVDSQVTMMFWYRQQPGQSLTLIATANQGSEATYESGFVIDKFPISRPNLTFSTLTVSNMSPEDSSIYLCSAAGGRYGYTFGSGTRLTVV.

This chain links TRBV4-1 with TRBJ2-1; 9 bases align to TRBD2. Losses at the gene ends were 0 bases for V and 4 bases for J; bases not matched to a gene: 1. CDR3 length equals 15 residues. Germline V gene sequence: CDR1 MGHRA, CDR2 YSYEKL. In DNA, the CDR3 is TGCGCCAGCAGCCAAGAAACTAGCGGGTACAATGAGCAGTTCTTC. Protein: CASSQETSGYNEQFF.

The J gene is TRBJ2-7, the V gene TRBV30, with 10 bases that match TRBD2. Germline values: CDR1 GTSNPN, CDR2 SVGIG (reference sequence). V dropped 0 bases and J dropped 4; count of bases not matched to a gene: 3. The CDR3 totals 14 residues. This chain's CDR3 is CAWSVPSGSYEQYF. The CDR3 nucleotides are TGTGCCTGGAGTGTCCCTAGCGGGAGTTACGAGCAGTACTTC.

The rearrangement uses TRBV19 and TRBJ2-5; D perhaps matches TRBD2 (6 bases). The V gene's germline CDR1 is LNHDA and CDR2 SQIVND (reference sequence). The CDR3 totals 16 residues. V lost 6 bases, J lost 3 bases, and 20 bases lay in between. The CDR3 DNA reads as TGTGCCAGTAGCACCGCACCTGGGGGGTCGAAAGAGACCCAGTACTTC. It encodes CASSTAPGGSKETQYF.

This clone was seen once. The V and J genes are TRBV10-1 and TRBJ1-4, with 9 nucleotides matching TRBD1. Trimming removed 0 bases from V and 5 bases from J; junction bases left unmatched: 4. Germline loops: CDR1 WNHNN, CDR2 SYGVQD (reference sequence). CDR3 length: 16 residues. CDR3 in amino acids: CASSESLGQGNEKLFF. CDR3 DNA sequence: TGCGCCAGCAGTGAGTCGCTGGGACAGGGAAATGAAAAACTGTTTTTT.

V is TRBV18 and J is TRBJ1-2; D may be TRBD1 (5 bases). Germline CDR1 and CDR2: KGHSH and LQKENI. CDR3 length: 16 residues. Trimming removed 3 bases at V and 0 bases at J, with 14 bases between. The CDR3 DNA follows: TGTGCCAGCTCACCCCAGAACCGGACACCTAACTATGGCTACACCTTC. Protein product: CASSPQNRTPNYGYTF.

The chain has TRBV5-1 and TRBJ1-4; 9 bases match TRBD1. The CDR3 is made up of 15 amino acids. The ends lost 4 bases at V and 5 bases at J; junction bases unmatched: 6. Looked up from germline, CDR1 is SGHRS and CDR2 is YFSETQ. The CDR3, as DNA: TGCGCCAGCAGCACCCCGGGACAGGGAAATGAAAAACTGTTTTTT. This encodes CASSTPGQGNEKLFF.

This chain links TRBV15 with TRBJ2-7; TRBD2 matches at 10 bases. CDR1 is LNHNV and CDR2 is YYDKDF in the germline V gene (reference sequence). V was clipped by 8 bases and J by 1 base; unmatched bases: 5. CDR3 size: 14 residues. DNA of the CDR3: TGTGCCACCGCGAGGACTAGCGGTTCCTACGAGCAGTACTTC. Translation gives CATARTSGSYEQYF.

V is TRBV18 and J is TRBJ2-3, with unresolved D. The germline CDR1 and CDR2 sequences are KGHSH and LQKENI. This CDR3 contains 16 residues. V was pared by 3 bases and J by 4 bases, with 17 bases between. The CDR3 here is CASSPVTSVGADTQYF. The CDR3 coding sequence is TGTGCCAGCTCACCGGTGACCTCTGTTGGAGCAGATACGCAGTATTTT.

The rearrangement links TRBV7-2 to TRBJ2-5; 15 bases are a match to TRBD2. Germline V gene sequence: CDR1 SGHTA, CDR2 FQGNSA. The junction had 5 bases not matched to a gene; V was cut back by 5 bases and J by 4 bases. The CDR3 runs to 16 residues. This CDR3 is CASSMRTSGGVETQYF. DNA of the CDR3: TGTGCCAGCAGCATGAGGACTAGCGGGGGGGTAGAGACCCAGTACTTC.

V and J are TRBV11-2 and TRBJ1-5; D might be TRBD1 (5 bases). Trimming took off 4 bases at V and 6 bases at J, with 7 bases between the two ends. This CDR3 region has 12 residues. Germline CDR1 is SGHAT and CDR2 is FQNNGV. DNA of the CDR3: TGTGCCAGCAGCTCAGGGCTTCAGCCCCAGCATTTT. It is translated as CASSSGLQPQHF.

CDR3 DNA: TGTGCCAGCAGCATTAGCGGTGAGACCCAGTACTTC. Its protein product is CASSISGETQYF. The chain recombines TRBV14 with TRBJ2-5, with D possibly being TRBD2 (6 bases). V was shortened by 5 bases and J by 5 bases, with 9 bases between the two germline ends. The germline V gene encodes CDR1 SGHDN and CDR2 FVKESK. The CDR3 runs to 12 residues. The variable domain in full, completed from reference TRBV14 and TRBJ2-5, reads EAGVTQFPSHSVIEKGQTVTLRCDPISGHDNLYWYRRVMGKEIKFLLHFVKESKQDESGMPNNRFLAERTGGTYSTLKVQPAELEDSGVYFCASSISGETQYFGPGTRLLVL.

V usage is TRBV12-5 and J usage is TRBJ1-6; D perhaps matches TRBD1 (6 bases). V dropped 4 bases and J dropped 7 bases, with 11 bases sitting between them. Germline V lookup: CDR1 LGHNT, CDR2 FRNRAP. CDR3 length: 14 residues. The CDR3 nucleotides read TGTGCTAGTGGTTCCGACAGGCCCAATTCACCCCTCCACTTT. Its translation: CASGSDRPNSPLHF.

The V and J genes are TRBV6-5 and TRBJ2-5, with TRBD2 matching 16 bases. This CDR3 is built from 16 residues. Germline assignment: CDR1 MNHEY and CDR2 SVGAGI. Trimming at V came to 3 bases and at J to 9 bases, leaving 7 bases not matched to a gene. DNA for the CDR3: TGTGCCAGCAGTTATGGGACTAGCGGGGGGGTGTCGGCCCAGTACTTC. Translated, it gives CASSYGTSGGVSAQYF.

This chain joins TRBV2 and TRBJ2-7, with TRBD2 matching 12 bases. V shed 6 bases and J 4 bases; nucleotides not matched to a gene: 10. This CDR3 comprises 16 residues. CDR1 and CDR2 from the germline V gene are SNHLY and FYNNEI. The CDR3 DNA reads TGTGCCAGCAGGTACGAGACTAGCGGGAGTAGATACGAGCAGTACTTC. This encodes CASRYETSGSRYEQYF.

The V gene is TRBV19, the J gene TRBJ1-4; D is unresolved. The CDR3 sequence is 16 residues long. The V end lost 3 bases, the J end lost 1 base, and 12 bases lay between the germline ends. Per the germline V gene, CDR1 is LNHDA and CDR2 is SQIVND (reference sequence). The CDR3 DNA reads as TGTGCCAGTAGTATCGGAGGGATTGGAACTAATGAAAAACTGTTTTTT. This sequence encodes CASSIGGIGTNEKLFF.

This clone was seen a handful of times. The chain has TRBV5-1 and TRBJ2-7, with TRBD1 as a possible D gene (5 bases). The CDR3 spans 15 residues. Germline V gives CDR1 SGHRS, CDR2 YFSETQ. The V gene lost 0 bases and the J gene lost 0 bases, with 10 bases spanning the gap. In DNA, the CDR3 is TGCGCCAGCAGCTTGGCCCCAGGGTCCTCCTACGAGCAGTACTTC. Protein product: CASSLAPGSSYEQYF.

The chain has TRBV28 and TRBJ1-4; D is undetermined. V was pared by 10 bases and J by 3 bases, with 9 bases between. This CDR3 contains 12 residues. CDR1 and CDR2 (germline): MDHEN, SYDVKM. The CDR3 DNA reads TGTGCCACCTCACTTTCTAATGAAAAACTGTTTTTT. It specifies CATSLSNEKLFF.

The CDR3 region is CASSTRGSGTGLSYEQYF. The CDR3 bases are TGTGCCAGCAGCACAAGAGGCAGTGGTACAGGGTTATCCTACGAGCAGTACTTC. The chain couples TRBV4-2 to TRBJ2-7, with TRBD1 as a possible D gene (6 bases). CDR3 length: 18 residues. Germline loops: CDR1 LGHNA, CDR2 YNFKEQ. V was cut by 5 bases and J by 1 base, with 24 bases left in between.

This chain connects TRBV30 to TRBJ1-5, with D unresolved. Trimming removed 3 bases at V and 6 bases at J, with 12 bases between. CDR3 length: 13 residues. Germline V gene lookup returns CDR1 GTSNPN and CDR2 SVGIG (reference sequence). CDR3 nucleotide sequence: TGTGCCTGGAGCGTAGAGGATCGTCAGCCCCAGCATTTT. Protein: CAWSVEDRQPQHF. Looking up the rest from reference TRBV30 and TRBJ1-5 gives the full variable domain: SQTIHQWPATLVQPVGSPLSLECTVEGTSNPNLYWYRQAAGRGLQLLFYSVGIGQISSEVPQNLSASRPQDRQFILSSKKLLLSDSGFYLCAWSVEDRQPQHFGDGTRLSIL.